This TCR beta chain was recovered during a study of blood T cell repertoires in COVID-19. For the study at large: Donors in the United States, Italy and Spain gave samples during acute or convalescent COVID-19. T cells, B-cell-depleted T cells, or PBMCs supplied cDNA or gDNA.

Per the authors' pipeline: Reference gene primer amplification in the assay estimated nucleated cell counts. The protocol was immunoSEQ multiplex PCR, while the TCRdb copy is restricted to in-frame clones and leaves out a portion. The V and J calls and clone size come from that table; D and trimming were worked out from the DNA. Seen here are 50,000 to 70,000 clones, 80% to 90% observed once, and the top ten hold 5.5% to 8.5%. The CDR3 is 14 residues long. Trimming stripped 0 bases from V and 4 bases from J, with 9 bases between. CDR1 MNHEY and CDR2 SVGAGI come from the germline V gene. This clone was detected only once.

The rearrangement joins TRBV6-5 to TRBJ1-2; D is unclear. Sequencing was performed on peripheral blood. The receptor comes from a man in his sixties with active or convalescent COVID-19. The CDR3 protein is CASSYSLGGYGYTF. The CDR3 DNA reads TGTGCCAGCAGTTACTCCCTCGGAGGCTATGGCTACACCTTC.